The T cell receptor (beta chain) described here comes from a study of blood T cell repertoires in COVID-19. CDR3 size: 14 residues. V lost 5 bases and J lost 8; bases outside the gene matches: 6. Germline assignment: CDR1 LNHDA and CDR2 SQIVND (reference sequence). As processed by the authors: Amplification with reference gene primers provided the estimates of nucleated cell counts. Assay used: immunoSEQ multiplex PCR; TCRdb lists only in-frame clones, some missing. D and trimming were read from the DNA, whereas the V and J calls and clone size are those reported in that table. Among under 450,000 clones listed, roughly 90% were seen once. The age range of participants was about 18 to 90 years, with residence in approximately 25 US areas. Cohorts were based on clinical histories the participants reported. This clone was seen a single time.

The sequence was collected from a woman aged 25 to 39 who had recovered from COVID-19. The sample was PBMCs or T cells enriched from blood (not recorded which). V is TRBV19 and J is TRBJ1-4; 9 bases are shared with TRBD1. CDR3 in DNA: TGTGCCAGTAGTGGGACAGGGAGAGGCGAAAAACTGTTTTTT. Amino acid sequence: CASSGTGRGEKLFF. Full variable domain (missing parts from reference TRBV19 and TRBJ1-4): DGGITQSPKYLFRKEGQNVTLSCEQNLNHDAMYWYRQDPGQGLRLIYYSQIVNDFQKGDIAEGYSVSREKKESFPLTVTSAQKNPTAFYLCASSGTGRGEKLFFGSGTQLSVL.